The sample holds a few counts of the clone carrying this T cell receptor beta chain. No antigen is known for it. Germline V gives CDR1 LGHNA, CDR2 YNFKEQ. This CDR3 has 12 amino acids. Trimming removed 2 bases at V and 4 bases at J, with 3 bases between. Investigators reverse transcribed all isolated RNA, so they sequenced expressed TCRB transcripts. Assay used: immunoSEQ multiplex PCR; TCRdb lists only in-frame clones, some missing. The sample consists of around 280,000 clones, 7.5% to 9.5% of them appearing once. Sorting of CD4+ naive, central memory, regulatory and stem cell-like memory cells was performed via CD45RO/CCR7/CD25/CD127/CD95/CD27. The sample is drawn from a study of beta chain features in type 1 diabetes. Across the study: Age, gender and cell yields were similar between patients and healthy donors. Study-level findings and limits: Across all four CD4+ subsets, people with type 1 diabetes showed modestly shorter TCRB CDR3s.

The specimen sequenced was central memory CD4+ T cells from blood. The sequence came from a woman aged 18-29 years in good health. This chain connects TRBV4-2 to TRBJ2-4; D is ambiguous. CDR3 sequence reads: CASSQNKNIQYF. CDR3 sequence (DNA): TGTGCCAGCAGCCAAAATAAAAACATTCAGTACTTC.